These 18 T cell receptor beta chains were sequenced from one sample in a study of Ad26.COV2.S vaccination and SARS-CoV-2 variants. Treatment of the sample: some 20 received Ad26.COV2.S at low or high dose, single or two shots; several received placebo; per-sample allocation not given. Sampling was done on day 63 after the first vaccine or placebo injection. Only in-frame clones appear in the TCRdb table, and some are missing; sequencing was by immunoSEQ multiplex PCR. Altogether 380,000 or so clones are present, about 83% being singletons, with the ten largest covering nearly 7.5%. The source was peripheral blood, collected in a trial of Ad26.COV2.S vaccine versus placebo. The receptor set was obtained from a person aged 18-60 years who received the Ad26.COV2.S COVID-19 vaccine or a placebo.

The V call is TRBV5-4, the J call TRBJ2-3, with 13 nucleotides matching TRBD2. CDR1 SGHNT and CDR2 YYREEE come from the germline V gene (reference sequence). The junction had 11 bases not matched to a gene; V was cut back by 3 bases and J by 7 bases. The CDR3 is 17 residues long. The DNA for the CDR3 is TGTGCCAGCAGCTCCGGACTAGCGGGGGCCTACGGATATACGCAGTATTTT. It encodes CASSSGLAGAYGYTQYF. The whole variable domain, filled in from reference TRBV5-4 and TRBJ2-3, reads ETGVTQSPTHLIKTRGQQVTLRCSSQSGHNTVSWYQQALGQGPQFIFQYYREEENGRGNFPPRFSGLQFPNYSSELNVNALELDDSALYLCASSSGLAGAYGYTQYFGPGTRLTVL.

This clone came up once. V is TRBV6-5 and J is TRBJ2-4; possibly TRBD1 for D (6 bases). Germline V gives CDR1 MNHEY, CDR2 SVGAGI. This CDR3 comprises 14 residues. Trimming shortened V by 5 bases and J by 6 bases, and 14 bases separated the two germline ends. The CDR3 sequence is CASSQTGTTNIQYF. The CDR3 region has the DNA TGTGCCAGCAGTCAAACCGGGACAACAAACATTCAGTACTTC.

The rearrangement joins TRBV9 to TRBJ1-1; possibly TRBD1 for D (6 bases). V was clipped by 4 bases and J by 4 bases, with 11 bases between them. Germline CDR1 reads SGDLS; CDR2 reads YYNGEE. This CDR3 is 13 amino acids long. The CDR3 loop reads CASSLGGSTEAFF. The DNA for the CDR3 is TGTGCCAGCAGCCTAGGGGGGAGCACTGAAGCTTTCTTT.

The chain uses TRBV19 and TRBJ2-1; 7 bases agree with TRBD1. The V gene end was trimmed by 3 bases and the J gene end by 10 bases; junction bases not matched to a gene: 12. The V gene's germline CDR1 is LNHDA and CDR2 SQIVND (reference sequence). This CDR3 is built from 15 residues. This CDR3 is CASSMETGYSQEQFF. The CDR3 DNA sequence: TGTGCCAGTAGTATGGAGACAGGGTATTCCCAGGAGCAGTTCTTC.

This clone was observed a handful of times. The genes are TRBV7-8 and TRBJ1-5; 7 nucleotides agree with TRBD1. Trimming at V came to 6 bases and at J to 4 bases, leaving 9 bases not matched to a gene. The CDR3 loop spans 15 amino acids. Per the germline V gene, CDR1 is SGHVS and CDR2 is FQNEAQ. The CDR3 coding sequence is TGTGCCAGCAGTAGCCGGGACAGTCTGAATCAGCCCCAGCATTTT. It encodes CASSSRDSLNQPQHF.

The chain couples TRBV2 to TRBJ1-2; tentatively, D is TRBD1 (6 bases). V lost 6 bases, J lost 8 bases, and 16 bases lay in between. This CDR3 region has 13 residues. In germline, CDR1 is SNHLY, CDR2 FYNNEI. This chain's CDR3 is CASRDRREDGYTF. The CDR3 DNA follows: TGTGCCAGCAGAGACAGGCGGGAGGACGGCTACACCTTC.

The V and J genes are TRBV18 and TRBJ2-5, with 11 bases fitting TRBD1. J was trimmed by 2 bases and V by 4 bases; bases with no gene match: 3. Germline loops: CDR1 KGHSH, CDR2 LQKENI. There are 15 residues in the CDR3. CDR3 DNA: TGTGCCAGCTCACGCGGGACAGGGGGACAAGAGACCCAGTACTTC. As protein: CASSRGTGGQETQYF.

This rearrangement joins TRBV5-1 to TRBJ2-2; maybe TRBD1 (7 bases). CDR1 and CDR2 from the germline V gene are SGHRS and YFSETQ. The CDR3 is 14 residues long. V was trimmed by 2 bases and J by 5 bases, leaving 10 bases between them. The CDR3 region has the DNA TGCGCCAGCAGCTTTTCAGGGGGGACCGGGGAGCTGTTTTTT. It translates to CASSFSGGTGELFF.

The chain employs TRBV5-1 and TRBJ1-2; 7 bases line up with TRBD1. The germline gives CDR1 SGHRS, CDR2 YFSETQ. The CDR3 has 15 residues. J lost 0 bases, V lost 3 bases, and 5 bases had no gene match. In DNA form, the CDR3 reads TGCGCCAGCAGCTCATACCAGGGGGCTAACTATGGCTACACCTTC. It specifies CASSSYQGANYGYTF.

The rearrangement uses TRBV24-1 and TRBJ2-3; D unresolved. Germline CDR1 and CDR2: KGHDR and SFDVKD. CDR3 length: 14 residues. The V end lost 0 bases, the J end lost 2 bases, and 5 bases lay between the germline ends. CDR3 DNA: TGTGCCACCAGTGATTTGCCCAACACAGATACGCAGTATTTT. This translates into CATSDLPNTDTQYF.

The chain combines TRBV27 with TRBJ1-1, with D possibly TRBD1 on 5 matching bases. The V gene's germline CDR1 is MNHEY and CDR2 SMNVEV (reference sequence). The V end was cut by 2 bases, the J end by 1 base, with 14 bases between. The CDR3 length is 16 residues. DNA of the CDR3: TGTGCCAGCAGTTTAAGGGGTCAGGGCGGGAACACTGAAGCTTTCTTT. Its translation: CASSLRGQGGNTEAFF.

This clone was seen a single time. The CDR3 nucleotides are TGTGCCAGCAGTCCTTGGGACAGTTTGAACACTGAAGCTTTCTTT. Protein: CASSPWDSLNTEAFF. This chain connects TRBV6-5 to TRBJ1-1; TRBD1 agrees at 7 bases. The trim removed 5 bases at V and 0 bases at J, leaving 6 bases unmatched. The CDR3 is 15 residues long. Germline CDR1 MNHEY, CDR2 SVGAGI.

The chain recombines TRBV7-7 with TRBJ2-2; D is perhaps TRBD2 (5 bases). The CDR3 spans 16 residues. V lost 5 bases and J lost 0, with 13 bases in between. Germline values: CDR1 SSHAT, CDR2 FNYEAQ (reference sequence). The CDR3 sequence is CASSPGVGSNTGELFF. For the CDR3, the DNA is TGTGCCAGCAGCCCCGGGGTGGGGTCGAACACCGGGGAGCTGTTTTTT. Combining the CDR3 with reference TRBV7-7 and TRBJ2-2 gives the whole variable domain GAGVSQSPRYKVTKRGQDVTLRCDPISSHATLYWYQQALGQGPEFLTYFNYEAQPDKSGLPSDRFSAERPEGSISTLTIQRTEQRDSAMYRCASSPGVGSNTGELFFGEGSRLTVL.

Regarding this clone: No DNA is shown, since the ends of the CDR3 on it are uncertain; the CDR3 is the one TCRdb lists. CDR3 sequence reads: CASSFVGVGTEAFF. V gene TRBV21-1 combines with J gene TRBJ1-1. TRBV21-1 is an annotated pseudogene. The CDR3 contains 14 residues when both ends are counted.

CDR3 coding DNA: TGTGCCAGCAGCCGACTAGCGGGAGGCCACAATGAGCAGTTCTTC. Amino acids: CASSRLAGGHNEQFF. The genes are TRBV5-6 and TRBJ2-1; TRBD2 aligns across 13 bases. Trimming took 4 bases from V and 5 from J; bases not matched to a gene: 3. Germline V gene lookup returns CDR1 SGHDT and CDR2 YYEEEE. The CDR3 contains 15 residues.

The chain recombines TRBV4-3 with TRBJ2-7; TRBD1 is a possible D gene (5 bases). Germline assignment: CDR1 LGHNA and CDR2 YSLEER. There are 15 residues in the CDR3. V lost 0 bases and J 3 bases, leaving 12 bases between the germline ends. CDR3 in DNA: TGCGCCAGCAGCCAAGAGCCGACAGCCTTCTACGAGCAGTACTTC. The encoded protein is CASSQEPTAFYEQYF.

The CDR3 sequence is CASSLGMNTEAFF. In DNA form, the CDR3 reads TGTGCCAGCAGCCTAGGGATGAACACTGAAGCTTTCTTT. This chain joins TRBV2 and TRBJ1-1; no definite D call. Between the trimmed V and J ends, which lost 6 bases and 0 bases, there was a span of 8 bases. Germline-derived CDR1 and CDR2 are SNHLY and FYNNEI. The CDR3 sequence is 13 residues long.

This chain links TRBV6-2 or TRBV6-3 with TRBJ2-6, with unresolved D. The CDR3 spans 16 residues. In germline, CDR1 is MNHEY, CDR2 SVGEGT. Trimming shortened V by 6 bases and J by 4 bases, and 16 bases separated the two germline ends. The CDR3 DNA is TGTGCCAGCAGCCGCCTCACATTTTCCGGGGCCAACGTCCTGACTTTC. It translates to CASSRLTFSGANVLTF.